The rows below give T cell receptor beta chains drawn from one sample of a study of beta chain features in type 1 diabetes. Measured with immunoSEQ multiplex PCR; TCRdb has only the in-frame clones, and not every one. The data contain about 240,000 clones, 25% to 35% of them singletons. Sequencing was carried out using central memory CD4+ T cells from blood. These receptors were taken from a man younger than 45 in good health. CDR3s include the opening cysteine and the closing phenylalanine or tryptophan. The order of the fields is D gene, V gene, clone size, J gene, CDR3 protein, CDR3 DNA. The D gene is left open where the match is weak. A clone size is listed for some rows: how often the clone was seen (once, few, many), or a class if it is expanded.

d_gene: TRBD1
v_gene: TRBV25-1
abundance: few
j_gene: TRBJ2-3
CDR3aa: CASRSSRDSITDTQYF
CDR3nt: TGTGCCAGCAGATCTTCTCGGGACAGCATCACAGATACGCAGTATTTT

d_gene: TRBD1
v_gene: TRBV30
abundance: NA
j_gene: TRBJ1-1
CDR3aa: CAWTIRDRNTEAFF
CDR3nt: TGTGCCTGGACAATCCGGGACAGAAACACTGAAGCTTTCTTT

d_gene: NA
v_gene: TRBV23-1
abundance: few
j_gene: TRBJ1-4
CDR3aa: CASSQLVAGGEVRTNEKLFF
CDR3nt: TGCGCCAGCAGTCAATTGGTCGCGGGGGGGGAAGTGAGAACTAATGAAAAACTGTTTTTT

d_gene: NA
v_gene: TRBV7-6
abundance: NA
j_gene: TRBJ2-5
CDR3aa: CASSPVGRETQYF
CDR3nt: TGTGCCAGCAGCCCGGTGGGTAGAGAGACCCAGTACTTC

d_gene: NA
v_gene: TRBV18
abundance: few
j_gene: TRBJ1-6
CDR3aa: CASWPGAPNSPLHF
CDR3nt: TGTGCCAGCTGGCCAGGGGCCCCGAATTCACCCCTCCACTTT

d_gene: TRBD2
v_gene: TRBV10-3
abundance: NA
j_gene: TRBJ2-1
CDR3aa: CAIRRTSGYNEQFF
CDR3nt: TGTGCCATCAGGAGAACTAGCGGCTACAATGAGCAGTTCTTC

d_gene: NA
v_gene: TRBV6-6
abundance: few
j_gene: TRBJ1-2
CDR3aa: CASRQALVIYGYTF
CDR3nt: TGTGCCAGCAGGCAGGCCTTAGTCATCTATGGCTACACCTTC

d_gene: NA
v_gene: TRBV10-3
abundance: few
j_gene: TRBJ2-1
CDR3aa: CAISESLARNEQFF
CDR3nt: TGTGCCATCAGTGAGAGTCTAGCGAGGAATGAGCAGTTCTTC

d_gene: NA
v_gene: TRBV30
abundance: NA
j_gene: TRBJ1-5
CDR3aa: CAWSEGASGQPQHF
CDR3nt: TGTGCCTGGAGTGAAGGCGCTAGTGGTCAGCCCCAGCATTTT

d_gene: TRBD2
v_gene: TRBV5-4
abundance: few
j_gene: TRBJ2-3
CDR3aa: CASSPTSDTDTQYF
CDR3nt: TGTGCCAGCAGCCCGACTAGCGACACAGATACGCAGTATTTT

d_gene: NA
v_gene: TRBV25-1
abundance: NA
j_gene: TRBJ2-7
CDR3aa: CASSAKGTYEQYF
CDR3nt: TGTGCCAGCAGCGCCAAGGGGACCTACGAGCAGTACTTC

d_gene: TRBD2
v_gene: TRBV7-9
abundance: NA
j_gene: TRBJ2-5
CDR3aa: CASSPGTSGTGAQYF
CDR3nt: TGTGCCAGCAGCCCCGGGACTAGCGGGACAGGGGCCCAGTACTTC

d_gene: NA
v_gene: TRBV7-2
abundance: NA
j_gene: TRBJ2-7
CDR3aa: CASSLVPEQGHEQYF
CDR3nt: TGTGCCAGCAGCTTAGTCCCTGAACAGGGCCACGAGCAGTACTTC

d_gene: NA
v_gene: TRBV9
abundance: few
j_gene: TRBJ2-3
CDR3aa: CASSVGVTQYF
CDR3nt: TGTGCCAGCAGCGTAGGGGTTACGCAGTATTTT

d_gene: NA
v_gene: TRBV6-5
abundance: few
j_gene: TRBJ2-5
CDR3aa: CASSYRRGETQYF
CDR3nt: TGTGCCAGCAGTTATCGTAGGGGGGAGACCCAGTACTTC

d_gene: NA
v_gene: TRBV18
abundance: NA
j_gene: TRBJ2-6
CDR3aa: CASPSPYSGANVLTF
CDR3nt: TGTGCCAGCCCTTCACCCTACTCTGGGGCCAACGTCCTGACTTTC

d_gene: TRBD2
v_gene: TRBV2
abundance: NA
j_gene: TRBJ2-5
CDR3aa: CASRMGLAGSETQYF
CDR3nt: TGTGCCAGCAGGATGGGACTAGCGGGTTCAGAGACCCAGTACTTC

d_gene: NA
v_gene: TRBV5-4
abundance: many
j_gene: TRBJ2-7
CDR3aa: CASSLGSSYEQYF
CDR3nt: TGTGCCAGCAGCTTGGGAAGCTCCTACGAGCAGTACTTC

d_gene: TRBD1
v_gene: TRBV30
abundance: few
j_gene: TRBJ2-1
CDR3aa: CAWRTGQGGFDEQFF
CDR3nt: TGTGCCTGGAGGACGGGACAGGGGGGGTTCGATGAGCAGTTCTTC

d_gene: NA
v_gene: TRBV27
abundance: few
j_gene: TRBJ2-7
CDR3aa: CASSSTPGLIREQYF
CDR3nt: TGTGCCAGCAGTTCAACTCCGGGGCTTATTAGGGAGCAGTACTTC

d_gene: TRBD2
v_gene: TRBV5-4
abundance: NA
j_gene: TRBJ2-1
CDR3aa: CASSLALPGAGGTNEQFF
CDR3nt: TGTGCCAGCAGCTTGGCCCTCCCGGGAGCGGGGGGTACTAATGAGCAGTTCTTC

d_gene: TRBD2
v_gene: TRBV2
abundance: many
j_gene: TRBJ2-4
CDR3aa: CASRTSGAKNIQYF
CDR3nt: TGTGCCAGCAGGACTAGCGGAGCCAAAAACATTCAGTACTTC

d_gene: NA
v_gene: TRBV5-6
abundance: NA
j_gene: TRBJ2-1
CDR3aa: CASSPQVGEQFF
CDR3nt: TGTGCCAGCAGCCCCCAGGTGGGTGAGCAGTTCTTC

d_gene: NA
v_gene: TRBV5-1
abundance: NA
j_gene: TRBJ2-1
CDR3aa: CASSFTGSGHEQFF
CDR3nt: TGCGCCAGCAGCTTCACGGGGTCTGGCCATGAGCAGTTCTTC

d_gene: TRBD2
v_gene: TRBV7-2
abundance: NA
j_gene: TRBJ2-1
CDR3aa: CASNLGLAGGFNEQFF
CDR3nt: TGTGCCAGCAACCTGGGCCTGGCGGGAGGATTTAATGAGCAGTTCTTC

d_gene: TRBD2
v_gene: TRBV28
abundance: few
j_gene: TRBJ2-6
CDR3aa: CASSYQRAGAGANVLTF
CDR3nt: TGTGCCAGCAGTTACCAACGAGCGGGAGCTGGGGCCAACGTCCTGACTTTC

d_gene: NA
v_gene: TRBV4-2
abundance: many
j_gene: TRBJ1-2
CDR3aa: CASSQVPGNIDGYTF
CDR3nt: TGTGCCAGCAGCCAGGTCCCTGGGAACATCGATGGCTACACCTTC